The source of this T cell receptor (beta chain) is a study of OX40 agonist ivuxolimab in advanced cancers. With regard to the full study: The costimulatory receptor OX40 (CD134) was targeted by ivuxolimab, a fully human IgG2 agonistic monoclonal antibody. Peripheral TCRbeta sequencing was intended to test whether TCR sequence diversity was altered and clonal T-cell expansion was caused by ivuxolimab. In the dose-escalation cohort, 82.7% of patients were male, and the mean age was roughly 60 years, with a range of about 23 to 90. Partial responses occurred in three dose-escalation patients, of whom one had hepatocellular carcinoma and two had cutaneous melanoma. Intravenous ivuxolimab was administered to patients every 2 weeks at six dose levels: 0.01, 0.1, 0.3, 1.5, 3 and 10 mg/kg. Among the 50 to 55 dose-escalation patients, some 19 had hepatocellular carcinoma, about 15 melanoma, 9 renal cell carcinoma and 9 head and neck cancer. Patients were allowed to have had prior anti-PD-1, anti-PD-L1 or anti-CTLA-4 therapy, and more than 35% of the dose-escalation patients had been treated with checkpoint inhibitors. The monotherapy dose-escalation portion (N of about 57 patients) of the phase I ivuxolimab trial is reported in the paper. The research as a whole found: At doses of 0.1 to 3.0 mg/kg, clonal expansion of both CD4+ and CD8+ blood T cells was observed from baseline to week 6. The antigen specificity of the clonally expanded peripheral T cells was not determined. Low levels of normalized T-cell clonal expansion were also shown by some nonresponding patients. In the 0.1-3.0 mg/kg groups, partial responders had among the lowest normalized peripheral clonal expansion, particularly in CD8+ T cells. After ivuxolimab, expanded clones were on average more numerous among CD8+ T cells than among CD4+ T cells.

Cut back by 1 base and 3 bases, the V and J ends lie 7 bases apart. Looking up the germline V gene (reference sequence) yields CDR1 SGHNT and CDR2 YYREEE. From its cysteine to its phenylalanine, the CDR3 spans 13 amino acids. Only the CDR3 portion is preserved as DNA: 39 bases, with reading frame beginning at the first base. Genomic DNA was isolated from the sorted cells so that the TCRbeta CDR3 region could be sequenced. TCRbeta CDR3 regions were sequenced using the immunoSEQ Assay. TCRdb took this table from immuneACCESS and kept in-frame rearrangements with V and J called. Such tables lack part of the clones; where checked against another copy, unresolved V genes explain under half of the gap, and the rest is unexplained. A total of roughly 90,000 clones appear in this sample, approximately 88% of them only once. The ten biggest clones cover roughly 1.4% of the sample. To note about this clone: Its recognized antigen is unknown. Within one base of it there is no much larger clone, and no base qualities were kept.

The trial excluded patients who had a history of autoimmune disease or who were on systemic immunosuppression. Peripheral blood for TCR sequencing was drawn from every dose cohort at baseline, at cycle 4 day 1 and at cycle 7 day 1. The samples were taken from a phase I, first-in-human, multicenter, open-label dose-escalation trial of ivuxolimab. Adults with locally advanced or metastatic head and neck squamous cell, hepatocellular, melanoma or renal cell carcinoma were enrolled in the trial. Before TCR sequencing, CD4+ T cells and CD8+ T cells were sorted from peripheral blood as separate populations.

The chain joins TRBV5-4 to TRBJ1-2, with no confident D gene call. The sample in question was CD4+ or CD8+ T cells sorted from blood, obtained in a trial of the OX40 agonist ivuxolimab. This sequence originates from an adult with an advanced solid tumor such as melanoma, head and neck, liver or kidney cancer. The sequence in DNA is TGTGCCAGCAGCTTGCAACCTGACTATGGCTACACCTTC. This codes for CASSLQPDYGYTF. Here the CDR3 is joined to the reference TRBV5-4 and TRBJ1-2 genes, and the full variable domain is: ETGVTQSPTHLIKTRGQQVTLRCSSQSGHNTVSWYQQALGQGPQFIFQYYREEENGRGNFPPRFSGLQFPNYSSELNVNALELDDSALYLCASSLQPDYGYTFGSGTRLTVV.